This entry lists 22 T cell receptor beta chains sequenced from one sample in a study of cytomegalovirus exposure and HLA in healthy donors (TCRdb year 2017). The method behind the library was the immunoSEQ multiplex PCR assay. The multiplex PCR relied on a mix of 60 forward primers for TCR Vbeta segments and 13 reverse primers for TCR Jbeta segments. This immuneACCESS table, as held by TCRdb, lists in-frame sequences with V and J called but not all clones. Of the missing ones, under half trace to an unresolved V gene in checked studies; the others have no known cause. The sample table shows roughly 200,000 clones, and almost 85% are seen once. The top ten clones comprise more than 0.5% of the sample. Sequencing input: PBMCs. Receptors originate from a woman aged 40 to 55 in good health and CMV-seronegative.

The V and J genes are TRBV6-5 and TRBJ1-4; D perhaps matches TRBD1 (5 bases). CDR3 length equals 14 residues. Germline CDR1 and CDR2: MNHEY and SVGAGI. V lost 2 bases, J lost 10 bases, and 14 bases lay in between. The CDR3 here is CASSYGQGTSKLFF. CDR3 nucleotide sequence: TGTGCCAGCAGTTACGGGCAGGGTACGTCAAAACTGTTTTTT.

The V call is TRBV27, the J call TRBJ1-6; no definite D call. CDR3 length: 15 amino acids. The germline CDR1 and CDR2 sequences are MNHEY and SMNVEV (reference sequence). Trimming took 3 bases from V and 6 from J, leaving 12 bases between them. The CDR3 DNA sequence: TGTGCCAGCAGTTTTATCCGATCAGTTAATTCACCCCTCCACTTT. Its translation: CASSFIRSVNSPLHF.

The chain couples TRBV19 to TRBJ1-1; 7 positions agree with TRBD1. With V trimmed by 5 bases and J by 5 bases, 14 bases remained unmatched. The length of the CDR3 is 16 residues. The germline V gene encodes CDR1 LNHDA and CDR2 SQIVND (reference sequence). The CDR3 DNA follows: TGTGCCAGTAGTGTCAGCGGAACAGGGGCGCTAACTGAAGCTTTCTTT. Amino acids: CASSVSGTGALTEAFF.

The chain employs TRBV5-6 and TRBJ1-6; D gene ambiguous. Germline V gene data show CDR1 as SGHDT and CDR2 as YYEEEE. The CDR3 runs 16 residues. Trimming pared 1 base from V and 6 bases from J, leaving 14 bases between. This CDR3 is CASSLMSRGSNSPLHF. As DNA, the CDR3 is TGTGCCAGCAGCTTGATGAGCCGGGGTTCTAATTCACCCCTCCACTTT.

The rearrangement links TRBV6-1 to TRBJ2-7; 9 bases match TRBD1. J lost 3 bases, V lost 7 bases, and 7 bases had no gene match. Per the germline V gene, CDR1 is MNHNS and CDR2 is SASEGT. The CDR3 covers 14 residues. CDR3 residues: CASTQGASIYEQYF. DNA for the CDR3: TGTGCCAGCACACAGGGGGCATCGATCTACGAGCAGTACTTC.

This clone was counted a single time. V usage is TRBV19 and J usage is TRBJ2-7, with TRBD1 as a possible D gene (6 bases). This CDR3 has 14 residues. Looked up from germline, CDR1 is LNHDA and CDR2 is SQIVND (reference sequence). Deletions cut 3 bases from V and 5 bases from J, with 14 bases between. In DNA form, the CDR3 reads TGTGCCAGTAGTATTTCCCACAGGGAAGACGAGCAGTACTTC. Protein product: CASSISHREDEQYF.

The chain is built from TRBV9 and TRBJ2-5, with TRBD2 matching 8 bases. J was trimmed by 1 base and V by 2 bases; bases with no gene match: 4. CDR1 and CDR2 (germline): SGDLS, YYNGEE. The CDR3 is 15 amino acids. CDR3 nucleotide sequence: TGTGCCAGCAGCGTCATTAGCGGGACCCAAGAGACCCAGTACTTC. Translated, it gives CASSVISGTQETQYF.

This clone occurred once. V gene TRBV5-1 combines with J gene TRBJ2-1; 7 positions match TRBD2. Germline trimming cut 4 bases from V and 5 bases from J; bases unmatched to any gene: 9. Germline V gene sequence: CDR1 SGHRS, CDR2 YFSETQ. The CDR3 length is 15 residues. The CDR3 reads CASSITGTTNNEQFF. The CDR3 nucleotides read TGCGCCAGCAGCATAACCGGGACTACAAACAATGAGCAGTTCTTC.

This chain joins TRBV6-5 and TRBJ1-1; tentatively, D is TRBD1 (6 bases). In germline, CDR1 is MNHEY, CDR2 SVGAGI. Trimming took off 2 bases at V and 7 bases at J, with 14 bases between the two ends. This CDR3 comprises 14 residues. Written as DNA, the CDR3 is TGTGCCAGCAGTTACATCGGGGGGGCCATTGAAGCTTTCTTT. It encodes CASSYIGGAIEAFF.

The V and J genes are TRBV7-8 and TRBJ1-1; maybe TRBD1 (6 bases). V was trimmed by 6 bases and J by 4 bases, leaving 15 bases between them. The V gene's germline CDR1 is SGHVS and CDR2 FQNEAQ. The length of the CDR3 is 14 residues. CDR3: CASSWEQGFTEAFF. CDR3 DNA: TGTGCCAGCAGTTGGGAGCAGGGGTTCACTGAAGCTTTCTTT.

CDR3 amino acids: CASSQGQGDYGYTF. As DNA, the CDR3 is TGTGCCAGCAGCCAAGGACAGGGGGACTATGGCTACACCTTC. This chain uses TRBV14 with TRBJ1-2; TRBD1 matches at 9 bases. The CDR3 runs 14 residues. After removal of 1 base from V and 3 bases from J, the junction contained 0 bases not matched to a gene. Per the germline V gene, CDR1 is SGHDN and CDR2 is FVKESK. Combining the CDR3 with reference TRBV14 and TRBJ1-2 gives the whole variable domain EAGVTQFPSHSVIEKGQTVTLRCDPISGHDNLYWYRRVMGKEIKFLLHFVKESKQDESGMPNNRFLAERTGGTYSTLKVQPAELEDSGVYFCASSQGQGDYGYTFGSGTRLTVV.

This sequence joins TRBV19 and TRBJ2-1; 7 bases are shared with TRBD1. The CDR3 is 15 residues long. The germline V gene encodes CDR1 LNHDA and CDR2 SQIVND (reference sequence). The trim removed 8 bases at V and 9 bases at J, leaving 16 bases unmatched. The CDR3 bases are TGTGCCAGTGAGGGCCGGACAGGTCCTAGAGGTGAGCAGTTCTTC. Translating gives CASEGRTGPRGEQFF.

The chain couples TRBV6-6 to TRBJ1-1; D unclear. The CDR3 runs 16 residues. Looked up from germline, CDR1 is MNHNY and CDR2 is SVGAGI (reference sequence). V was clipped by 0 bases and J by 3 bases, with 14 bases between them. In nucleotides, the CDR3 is TGTGCCAGCAGTTACTCAATTCAGTTTCGGGACACTGAAGCTTTCTTT. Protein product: CASSYSIQFRDTEAFF.

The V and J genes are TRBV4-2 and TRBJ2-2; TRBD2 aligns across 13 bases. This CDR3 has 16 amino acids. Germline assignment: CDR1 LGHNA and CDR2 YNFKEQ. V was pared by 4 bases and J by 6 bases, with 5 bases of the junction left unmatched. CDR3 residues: CASSLRTSGGPGELFF. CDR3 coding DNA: TGTGCCAGCAGCCTCAGGACTAGCGGGGGCCCCGGGGAGCTGTTTTTT.

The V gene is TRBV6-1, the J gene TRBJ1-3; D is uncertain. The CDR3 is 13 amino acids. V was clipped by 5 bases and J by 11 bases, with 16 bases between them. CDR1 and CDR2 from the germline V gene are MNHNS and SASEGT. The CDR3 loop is CASSYLGEQSIYF. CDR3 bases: TGTGCCAGCAGTTATCTGGGCGAGCAGTCCATATATTTT.

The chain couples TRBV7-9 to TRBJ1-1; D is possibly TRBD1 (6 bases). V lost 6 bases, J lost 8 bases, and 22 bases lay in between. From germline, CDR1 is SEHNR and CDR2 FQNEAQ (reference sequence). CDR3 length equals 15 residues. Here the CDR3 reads CASREQTDTQGEAFF. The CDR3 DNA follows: TGTGCCAGCAGAGAACAGACCGACACACAGGGAGAAGCTTTCTTT.

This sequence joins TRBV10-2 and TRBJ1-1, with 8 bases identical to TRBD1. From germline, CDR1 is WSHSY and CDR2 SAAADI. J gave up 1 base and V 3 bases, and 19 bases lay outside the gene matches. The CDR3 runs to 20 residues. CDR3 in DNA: TGCGCCAGCAGTGAATCTGGCAGGGGGCGTTTAGGAGTTGGGAACACTGAAGCTTTCTTT. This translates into CASSESGRGRLGVGNTEAFF.

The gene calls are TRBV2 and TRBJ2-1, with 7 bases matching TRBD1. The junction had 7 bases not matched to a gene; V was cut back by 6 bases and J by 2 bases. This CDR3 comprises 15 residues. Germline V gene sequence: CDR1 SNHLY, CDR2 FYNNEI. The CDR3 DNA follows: TGTGCCAGCAGAGGTGACAGGGACGCCTACAATGAGCAGTTCTTC. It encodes CASRGDRDAYNEQFF.

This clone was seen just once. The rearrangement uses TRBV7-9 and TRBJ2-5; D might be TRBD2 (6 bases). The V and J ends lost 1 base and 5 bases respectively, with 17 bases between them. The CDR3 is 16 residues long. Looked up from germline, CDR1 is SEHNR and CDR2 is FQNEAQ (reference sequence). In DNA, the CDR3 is TGTGCCAGCAGCTTAGACATTGCGACTAGATCGGAGACCCAGTACTTC. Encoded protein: CASSLDIATRSETQYF.

This chain's CDR3 is CASSQTRTGDEEKLFF. The CDR3 DNA reads as TGTGCCAGCTCACAAACCCGGACAGGGGACGAAGAAAAACTGTTTTTT. This sequence joins TRBV18 and TRBJ1-4, with 9 bases matching TRBD1. The trim removed 4 bases at V and 8 bases at J, leaving 11 bases unmatched. The CDR3 extends over 16 amino acids. Germline-derived CDR1 and CDR2 are KGHSH and LQKENI.

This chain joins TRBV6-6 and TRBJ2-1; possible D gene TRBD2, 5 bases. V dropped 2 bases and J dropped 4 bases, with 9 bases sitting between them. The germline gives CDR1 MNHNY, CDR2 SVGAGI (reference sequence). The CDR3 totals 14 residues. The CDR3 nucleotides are TGTGCCAGCAGTTACACGAGGGATTACAATGAGCAGTTCTTC. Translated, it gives CASSYTRDYNEQFF.

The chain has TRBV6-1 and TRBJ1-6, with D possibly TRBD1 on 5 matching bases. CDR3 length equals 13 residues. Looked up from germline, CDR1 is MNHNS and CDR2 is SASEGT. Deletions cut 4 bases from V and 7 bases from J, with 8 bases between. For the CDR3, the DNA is TGTGCCAGCAGTGTGGGGGGAAATTCACCCCTCCACTTT. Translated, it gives CASSVGGNSPLHF.